The 15 T cell receptor beta chains given below trace back to one sample, sequenced in a study of metastatic and nonmetastatic thyroid tumors. TCRdb reprocessed the PCR reads via MiXCR. The data show about 42,000 clones, with about an eighth seen just once and approximately 9.1% held by the top ten. No patient received treatment before thyroid surgery. The sample was blood. These receptors all stem from a male donor with papillary thyroid cancer or a benign thyroid nodule (not recorded which). Some clones in this sample may be carry-over from other donors' samples.

About this clone itself: No DNA is shown, since the ends of the CDR3 on it are uncertain; the CDR3 is the one TCRdb lists. The V call is TRBV7-5, the J call TRBJ2-7; the table's D call of TRBD2 was not tested on the DNA. TRBV7-5 has pseudogene status. The CDR3 totals 20 residues, both ends included. This CDR3 reads CTSVPESAQRAGGRPYEQYF.

This clone was counted many times. This sequence joins TRBV10-3 and TRBJ2-5, with D unresolved. V gave up 0 bases and J gave up 3 bases, with 8 bases separating them. Per germline, CDR1 ENHRY and CDR2 SYGVKD. The CDR3 extends over 14 amino acids. DNA of the CDR3: TGTGCCATCAGTGAGTCGCGTCAGGAAGAGACCCAGTACTTC. It codes for CAISESRQEETQYF.

This clone was counted many times. The V call is TRBV10-2, the J call TRBJ1-4; TRBD1 is a possible D gene (5 bases). The V end was cut by 6 bases, the J end by 5 bases, with 16 bases between. The CDR3 is 15 amino acids. In germline, CDR1 is WSHSY, CDR2 SAAADI. The CDR3 DNA is TGCGCCAGCAGCCGGGAGGGGATTGGAAATGAAAAACTGTTTTTT. It codes for CASSREGIGNEKLFF.

This clone was detected only a few times. The chain combines TRBV27 with TRBJ2-1; 9 nucleotides align to TRBD2. Germline-derived CDR1 and CDR2 are MNHEY and SMNVEV (reference sequence). The trim removed 7 bases at V and 8 bases at J, leaving 9 bases unmatched. This CDR3 comprises 14 residues. The CDR3 protein is CASTYSGRFDEQFF. The CDR3, as DNA: TGTGCCAGCACTTATAGCGGGAGATTCGATGAGCAGTTCTTC.

The table lists this clone with many counts. The chain links TRBV30 to TRBJ2-1, with 7 bases identical to TRBD2. The germline CDR1 and CDR2 sequences are GTSNPN and SVGIG (reference sequence). The CDR3 sequence is 12 residues long. V shed 3 bases and J 6 bases; nucleotides not matched to a gene: 2. As DNA, the CDR3 is TGTGCCTGGAGCTGGGGGGGCAATGAGCAGTTCTTC. Protein: CAWSWGGNEQFF. The complete variable domain, with remaining parts taken from reference TRBV30 and TRBJ2-1, reads SQTIHQWPATLVQPVGSPLSLECTVEGTSNPNLYWYRQAAGRGLQLLFYSVGIGQISSEVPQNLSASRPQDRQFILSSKKLLLSDSGFYLCAWSWGGNEQFFGPGTRLTVL.

As concerns this clone: A single base separates this from a much larger clone, so it may be a read error. The rearrangement joins TRBV11-1 to TRBJ2-1; unclear D gene. CDR3 length: 15 amino acids. CDR1 and CDR2 (germline): SGHAT, FQDESV (reference sequence). This CDR3 is CANSFPDQSDNEQFF. The DNA of the CDR3 is TGTGCCAACAGCTTCCCGGACCAATCCGACAATGAGCAGTTCTTC.

This clone was seen at least ten times. V gene TRBV7-2 combines with J gene TRBJ1-1, with D possibly matching TRBD1 (5 bases). Germline assignment: CDR1 SGHTA and CDR2 FQGNSA. This CDR3 is 13 amino acids long. Deletions cut 4 bases from V and 2 bases from J, with 8 bases between. CDR3 DNA: TGTGCCAGCAGCTCCAGGGTTAACACTGAAGCTTTCTTT. Translated: CASSSRVNTEAFF.

This clone was seen repeatedly, ten times or more. The chain employs TRBV7-9 and TRBJ2-7, with a weak D call TRBD2 (6 bases). V lost 9 bases and J 6 bases, leaving 18 bases between the germline ends. CDR1 and CDR2 (germline): SEHNR, FQNEAQ (reference sequence). This CDR3 is 13 amino acids long. The CDR3 nucleotides are TGTGCCAGTGAAACCCCGGGAGCCCCCGAGCAGTACTTC. It specifies CASETPGAPEQYF.

This clone is judged medium-sized. The chain is built from TRBV6-2 or TRBV6-3 and TRBJ2-7; 7 bases map to TRBD1. CDR3 length equals 15 residues. Germline CDR1 is MNHEY and CDR2 is SVGEGT. With 2 bases clipped from V and 3 bases from J, the junction kept 7 bases outside the gene matches. CDR3 sequence (DNA): TGTGCCAGCAGTTACCGCGGACAGGCTATCTACGAGCAGTACTTC. This encodes CASSYRGQAIYEQYF.

This clone was found many times. The rearrangement joins TRBV2 to TRBJ2-1, with 8 bases that match TRBD2. V was pared by 6 bases and J by 6 bases, with 10 bases of the junction left unmatched. The germline V gene encodes CDR1 SNHLY and CDR2 FYNNEI. CDR3 length: 15 residues. In DNA, the CDR3 is TGTGCCAGCAGAGCCACCGGGACTAGGTCCAATGAGCAGTTCTTC. Its translation is CASRATGTRSNEQFF. The complete variable domain, with remaining parts taken from reference TRBV2 and TRBJ2-1, reads EPEVTQTPSHQVTQMGQEVILRCVPISNHLYFYWYRQILGQKVEFLVSFYNNEISEKSEIFDDQFSVERPDGSNFTLKIRSTKLEDSAMYFCASRATGTRSNEQFFGPGTRLTVL.

This clone was detected ten times or more. This sequence joins TRBV11-2 and TRBJ2-1, with 12 bases that match TRBD2. The germline gives CDR1 SGHAT, CDR2 FQNNGV. This CDR3 is 15 amino acids long. V lost 6 bases and J lost 5; bases outside the gene matches: 5. The CDR3 region is CASSIGLAGNNEQFF. The DNA of the CDR3 is TGTGCCAGCAGTATTGGACTAGCGGGGAACAATGAGCAGTTCTTC.

Note on this clone: Just one base apart from a much larger clone, this may be a read error. Other DNA sequences in this sample translate to the same CDR3. The chain recombines TRBV4-1 with TRBJ1-2, with 7 bases identical to TRBD1. With 0 bases clipped from V and 4 bases from J, the junction kept 8 bases outside the gene matches. The germline gives CDR1 MGHRA, CDR2 YSYEKL. The CDR3 extends over 16 amino acids. CDR3 coding DNA: TGCGCCAGCAGCCAAGACACAGGGGCCGTCGGCTATGGCTACACCTTC. This translates into CASSQDTGAVGYGYTF.

In its sample, this clone was seen many times. The chain joins TRBV20-1 to TRBJ2-3, with D tentatively TRBD2 (6 bases). The length of the CDR3 is 15 residues. Germline V gives CDR1 DFQATT, CDR2 SNEGSKA (reference sequence). The CDR3 sequence: CSADSGAGLFVTQYF. The CDR3 DNA reads as TGCAGCGCTGATTCCGGGGCGGGACTGTTCGTTACGCAGTATTTT.

A remark on this clone: A single base separates this from a much larger clone, so it may be a read error. The chain carries TRBV12-5 and TRBJ2-1; D remains unclear. Trimming shortened V by 2 bases and J by 2 bases, and 16 bases separated the two germline ends. Germline-derived CDR1 and CDR2 are LGHNT and FRNRAP. The CDR3 is 17 amino acids. This CDR3 reads CASGLPPLAVAYNEQFF. The CDR3 bases are TGTGCTAGTGGTTTGCCCCCACTTGCGGTGGCCTACAATGAGCAGTTCTTC.

This clone appeared a few times. One base away lies a much larger clone, so this may be a sequencing read error. The same CDR3 is also encoded by other DNA sequences in this sample. The chain is built from TRBV9 and TRBJ2-3; D is possibly TRBD1 or TRBD2 (5 bases each). In germline, CDR1 is SGDLS, CDR2 YYNGEE. There are 12 residues in the CDR3. DNA of the CDR3: TGTGCCAGCAGCCCCCGAGGGGATACACAGTATTTT. This encodes CASSPRGDTQYF.